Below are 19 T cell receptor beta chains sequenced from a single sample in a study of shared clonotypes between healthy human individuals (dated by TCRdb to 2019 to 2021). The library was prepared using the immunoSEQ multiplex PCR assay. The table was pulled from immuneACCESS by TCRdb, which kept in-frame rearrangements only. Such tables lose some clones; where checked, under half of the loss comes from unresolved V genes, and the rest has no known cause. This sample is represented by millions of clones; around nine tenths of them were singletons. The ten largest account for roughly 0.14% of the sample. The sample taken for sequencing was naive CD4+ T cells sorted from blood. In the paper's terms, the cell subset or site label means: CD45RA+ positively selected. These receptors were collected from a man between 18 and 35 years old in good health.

The CDR3 DNA follows: TGTGCCAGCAGCGTAGATGCGGGGATCGGTGGAAACACCATATATTTT. It translates to CASSVDAGIGGNTIYF. The chain uses TRBV9 and TRBJ1-3; D ambiguous. Trimming took 0 bases from V and 3 from J, leaving 13 bases between them. CDR1 is SGDLS and CDR2 is YYNGEE in the germline V gene. The CDR3 contains 16 residues.

This CDR3 reads CASSLPDRDQETQYF. In DNA form, the CDR3 reads TGCGCCAGCAGCCTACCGGACAGGGACCAAGAGACCCAGTACTTC. The chain employs TRBV4-1 and TRBJ2-5; TRBD1 aligns across 8 bases. The CDR3 consists of 15 residues. Germline V gene sequence: CDR1 MGHRA, CDR2 YSYEKL. V gave up 4 bases and J gave up 0 bases; unmatched junction bases: 4.

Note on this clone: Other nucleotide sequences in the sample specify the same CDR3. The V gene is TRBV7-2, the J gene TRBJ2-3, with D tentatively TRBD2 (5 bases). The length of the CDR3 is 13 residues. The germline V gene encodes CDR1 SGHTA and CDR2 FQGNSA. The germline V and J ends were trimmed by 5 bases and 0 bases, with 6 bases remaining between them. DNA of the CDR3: TGTGCCAGCAGCCGCGGGAGCACAGATACGCAGTATTTT. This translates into CASSRGSTDTQYF.

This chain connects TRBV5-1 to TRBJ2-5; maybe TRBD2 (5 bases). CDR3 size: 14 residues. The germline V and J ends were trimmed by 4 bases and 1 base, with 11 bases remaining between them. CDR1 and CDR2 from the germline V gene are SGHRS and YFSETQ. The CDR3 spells CASSLPGIQETQYF. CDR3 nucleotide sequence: TGCGCCAGCAGCCTACCCGGGATCCAAGAGACCCAGTACTTC.

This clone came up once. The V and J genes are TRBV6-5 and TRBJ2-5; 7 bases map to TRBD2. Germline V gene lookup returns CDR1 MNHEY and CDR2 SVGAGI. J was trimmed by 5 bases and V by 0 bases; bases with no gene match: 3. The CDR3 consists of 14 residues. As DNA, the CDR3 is TGTGCCAGCAGTTACTCGAGACTAGCCGAGACCCAGTACTTC. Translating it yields CASSYSRLAETQYF.

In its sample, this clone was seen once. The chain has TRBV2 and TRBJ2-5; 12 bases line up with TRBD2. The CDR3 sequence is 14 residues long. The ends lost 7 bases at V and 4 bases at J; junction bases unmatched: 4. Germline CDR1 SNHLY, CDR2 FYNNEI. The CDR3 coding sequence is TGTGCCAGCACCGGACTAGCGGGGCTAGAGACCCAGTACTTC. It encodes CASTGLAGLETQYF. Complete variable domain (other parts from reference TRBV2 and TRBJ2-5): EPEVTQTPSHQVTQMGQEVILRCVPISNHLYFYWYRQILGQKVEFLVSFYNNEISEKSEIFDDQFSVERPDGSNFTLKIRSTKLEDSAMYFCASTGLAGLETQYFGPGTRLLVL.

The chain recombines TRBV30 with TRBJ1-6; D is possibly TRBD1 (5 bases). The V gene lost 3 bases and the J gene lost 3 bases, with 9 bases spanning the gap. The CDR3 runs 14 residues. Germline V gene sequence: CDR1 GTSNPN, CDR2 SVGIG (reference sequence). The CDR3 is CAWSSGDYNSPLHF. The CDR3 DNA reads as TGTGCCTGGAGCTCGGGGGACTATAATTCACCCCTCCACTTT.

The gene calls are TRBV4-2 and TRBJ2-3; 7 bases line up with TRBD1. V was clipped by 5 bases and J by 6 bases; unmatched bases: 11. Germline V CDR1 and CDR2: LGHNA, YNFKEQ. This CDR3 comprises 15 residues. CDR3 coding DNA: TGTGCCAGCAGCAGTGGACAGGTGGGCGTGGATACGCAGTATTTT. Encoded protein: CASSSGQVGVDTQYF.

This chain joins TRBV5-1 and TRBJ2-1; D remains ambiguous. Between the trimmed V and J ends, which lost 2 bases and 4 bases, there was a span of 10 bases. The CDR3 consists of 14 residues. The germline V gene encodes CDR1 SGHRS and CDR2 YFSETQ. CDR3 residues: CASSFERSYNEQFF. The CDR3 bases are TGCGCCAGCAGCTTCGAGCGATCATACAATGAGCAGTTCTTC.

CDR3 nucleotide sequence: TGTGCCACAACGGAGGGACAGGGGACAGAGACCCAGTACTTC. This encodes CATTEGQGTETQYF. The rearrangement joins TRBV19 to TRBJ2-5, with 10 bases that match TRBD1. Trimming at V came to 10 bases and at J to 4 bases, leaving 9 bases not matched to a gene. CDR1 LNHDA and CDR2 SQIVND come from the germline V gene (reference sequence). This CDR3 contains 14 residues.

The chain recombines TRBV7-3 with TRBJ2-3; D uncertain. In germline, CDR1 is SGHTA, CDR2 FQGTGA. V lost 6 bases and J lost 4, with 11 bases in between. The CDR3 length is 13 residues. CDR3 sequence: CASRELGSDTQYF. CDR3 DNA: TGTGCCAGCAGAGAATTAGGGTCAGATACGCAGTATTTT.

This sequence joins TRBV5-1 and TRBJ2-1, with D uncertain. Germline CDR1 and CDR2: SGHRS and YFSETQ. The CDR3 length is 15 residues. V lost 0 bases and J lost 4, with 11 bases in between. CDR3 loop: CASSLVQRDYNEQFF. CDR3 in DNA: TGCGCCAGCAGCTTGGTGCAGCGAGATTACAATGAGCAGTTCTTC. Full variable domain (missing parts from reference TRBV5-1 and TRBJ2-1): KAGVTQTPRYLIKTRGQQVTLSCSPISGHRSVSWYQQTPGQGLQFLFEYFSETQRNKGNFPGRFSGRQFSNSRSEMNVSTLELGDSALYLCASSLVQRDYNEQFFGPGTRLTVL.

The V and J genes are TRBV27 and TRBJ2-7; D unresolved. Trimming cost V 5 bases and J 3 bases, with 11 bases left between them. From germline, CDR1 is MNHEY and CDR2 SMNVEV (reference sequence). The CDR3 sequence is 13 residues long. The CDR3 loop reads CASSVTVFYEQYF. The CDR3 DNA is TGTGCCAGCAGTGTGACTGTCTTCTACGAGCAGTACTTC.

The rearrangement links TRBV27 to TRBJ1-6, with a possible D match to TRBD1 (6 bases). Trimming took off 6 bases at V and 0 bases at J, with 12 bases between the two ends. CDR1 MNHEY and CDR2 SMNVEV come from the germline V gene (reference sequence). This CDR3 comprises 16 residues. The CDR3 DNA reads TGTGCCAGCAGAGGACAGCGGAGCTCCTATAATTCACCCCTCCACTTT. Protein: CASRGQRSSYNSPLHF.

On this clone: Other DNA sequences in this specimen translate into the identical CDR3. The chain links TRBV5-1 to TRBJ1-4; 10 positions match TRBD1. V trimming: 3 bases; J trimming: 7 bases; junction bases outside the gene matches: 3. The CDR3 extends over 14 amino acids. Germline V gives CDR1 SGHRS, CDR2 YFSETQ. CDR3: CASSSGQGGEKLFF. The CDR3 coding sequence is TGCGCCAGCAGCTCCGGACAGGGGGGTGAAAAACTGTTTTTT.

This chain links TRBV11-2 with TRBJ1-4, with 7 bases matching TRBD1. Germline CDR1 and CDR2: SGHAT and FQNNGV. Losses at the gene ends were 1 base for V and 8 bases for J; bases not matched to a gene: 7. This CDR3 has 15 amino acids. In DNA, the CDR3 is TGTGCCAGCAGCTTAGGAGCAGGGGGTGAAGAAAAACTGTTTTTT. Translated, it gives CASSLGAGGEEKLFF.

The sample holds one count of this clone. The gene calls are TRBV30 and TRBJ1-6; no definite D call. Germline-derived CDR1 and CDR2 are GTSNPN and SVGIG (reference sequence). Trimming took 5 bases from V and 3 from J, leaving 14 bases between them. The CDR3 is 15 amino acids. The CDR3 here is CAWYPRGDYNSPLHF. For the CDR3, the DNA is TGTGCCTGGTACCCGCGCGGGGACTATAATTCACCCCTCCACTTT.

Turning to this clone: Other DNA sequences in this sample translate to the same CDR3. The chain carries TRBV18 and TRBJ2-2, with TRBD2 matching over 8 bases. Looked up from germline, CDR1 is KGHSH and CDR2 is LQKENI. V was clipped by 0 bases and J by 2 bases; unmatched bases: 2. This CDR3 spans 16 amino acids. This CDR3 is CASSPPSGSNTGELFF. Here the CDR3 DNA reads TGTGCCAGCTCACCACCGAGCGGGAGTAACACCGGGGAGCTGTTTTTT.

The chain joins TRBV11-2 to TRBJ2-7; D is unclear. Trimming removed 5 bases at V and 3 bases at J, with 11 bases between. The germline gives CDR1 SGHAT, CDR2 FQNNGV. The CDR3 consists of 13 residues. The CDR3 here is CASSTDGNYEQYF. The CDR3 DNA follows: TGTGCCAGCAGCACAGACGGAAACTACGAGCAGTACTTC. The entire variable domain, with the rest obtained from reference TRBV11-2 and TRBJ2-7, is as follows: EAGVAQSPRYKIIEKRQSVAFWCNPISGHATLYWYQQILGQGPKLLIQFQNNGVVDDSQLPKDRFSAERLKGVDSTLKIQPAKLEDSAVYLCASSTDGNYEQYFGPGTRLTVT.